Below, one TCR beta chain is given with its context. The clone's antigen remains unknown. Per-nucleotide qualities are absent, and no much larger clonotype sits a single base away. The CDR3, cysteine through phenylalanine, is 15 amino acids long. Only the CDR3 part of the read is kept: 45 bases, read in frame from the first base. V and J are trimmed by 7 bases and 5 bases, and the gene matches miss 10 bases of the junction. CDR1 and CDR2, looked up from the germline V gene (reference sequence), are MNHNY and SVGAGI. This sample was included in a study of blood T cell repertoires in COVID-19 (dated by TCRdb to the early 2020s). A note on the overall study: Samples from collaborators originated in the United States, Italy and Spain and spanned both the acute and convalescent phases of COVID-19. Samples came from the ongoing ImmuneRACE study (first 160 participants) plus 1,254 subjects from 6 global collaborators. Sample metadata almost always included a de-identified subject ID, COVID-19 status, age in years and sex. Deeply sampled blood TCRbeta repertoires from subjects exposed to, actively infected with, or recovered from COVID-19 were included in the dataset. The prospective study material was composed of cDNA or gDNA derived from T cells, B-cell-depleted T cells, or PBMCs. HLA class I and class II types, where available, came from metadata supplied by the sample provider rather than from assay-based typing. The repertoires were released in a freely available public database intended as a resource for research on the immune response to SARS-CoV-2.

The immunoSEQ Assay, a bias-controlled multiplex PCR, was used to amplify TCRbeta CDR3 regions from genomic DNA. For the original study's pipeline: Within the assay, amplification of reference gene primers was used to estimate how many nucleated cells each sample contained. Sequence reads were collapsed and filtered to measure the absolute abundance of every unique TCRbeta CDR3 rearrangement. Productive Simpson clonality was computed per sample as the square root of Simpson's diversity index over productive rearrangements. Imported from immuneACCESS, the table was reduced by TCRdb to in-frame sequences with V and J called. These copies leave out some clones; in studies compared against another copy, an unresolved V gene accounts for under half, and the cause of the remainder is not known. V and J calls and clone size are given by that table; D and trimming were obtained from the DNA. The sample yields about 360,000 clones; approximately 86% were counted once. The ten largest clonotypes hold just over 7% of the sample.

In Seattle, one collaborating source enrolled patients while the infection was active and tracked those patients longitudinally over the course of disease. Collaborating institutions collected whole blood in K2EDTA tubes following their own protocols. Collaborator samples were shipped for TCRbeta analysis as frozen whole blood, isolated PBMCs, or DNA extracted from either sample type. Beyond this particular receptor, the publication reports: How much clinical and demographic metadata was included differed by source and by participant, and the metadata was provided uncurated.

This chain is built from TRBV6-6 and TRBJ1-5; TRBD1 agrees with 8 junctional bases. The TCR was taken from a woman aged 55-75 years with COVID-19, enrolled during active disease. Material: peripheral blood. In nucleotide form, the sequence is TGTGCCAGCATCTCCGGACAGGGCGGAGATCAGCCCCAGCATTTT. Its translation reads: CASISGQGGDQPQHF.